The clone carrying this T cell receptor (beta chain) appeared a few times. Its target is unknown. Researchers attached unique molecular identifiers to individual cDNA molecules. Via MiXCR, TCRdb re-called the 5' RACE reads, giving one row per CDR3 protein. The data contain roughly 57,000 distinct CDR3 sequences, approximately 12% of them singletons. These data come from a study of early T cells in non-severe SARS-CoV-2 infection. Study-wide results and limits: Sequences matched to VDJdb favored anti-spike CD8 responses, while private and CD4 specificities were missed.

Germline CDR1 is SEHNR and CDR2 is FQNEAQ (reference sequence). Trimming pared 1 base from V and 8 bases from J, leaving 17 bases between. The CDR3 loop spans 15 amino acids. V and J are TRBV7-9 and TRBJ1-2, with unresolved D. The TCR sequence derives from an adult who was a healthcare worker with PCR-confirmed SARS-CoV-2 infection or an uninfected control (not recorded which). The specimen comprised whole blood, sampled at baseline. The CDR3 DNA reads TGTGCCAGCAGCTTAGAAGTAACAGAGGTTGGCGGCTACACCTTC. This translates into CASSLEVTEVGGYTF.